The sequence of this TCR beta chain was determined in a study of shared clonotypes between healthy human individuals. Sequenced by immunoSEQ multiplex PCR; TCRdb stores in-frame clones only, minus some. The sample includes hundreds of thousands of clones, roughly four fifths of them seen just once. Comments on this clone: What it binds is not known.

General study points: Tissue TCR repertoires likely differ from these blood-only repertoires.

The CDR3 sequence is 14 residues long. This sequence joins TRBV21-1 and TRBJ2-7; TRBD1 reflects the table's D call only, with no check against the DNA. TRBV21-1 has pseudogene status. The sequenced sample was PBMCs. The origin of this receptor is a woman aged 35 to 49 in good health. Some clones in this sample may be carry-over from other donors' samples. The CDR3 DNA follows: TGTGCCAGCAGCGCTAGACAGGCTTACTACGAGCAGTACTTC. The encoded protein is CASSARQAYYEQYF.